This TCR beta chain was obtained from a study of blood T cell repertoires in COVID-19. Overall study context: PBMCs, B-cell-depleted T cells, or T cells were the source of the cDNA or gDNA that made up the material.

Only in-frame clones appear in the TCRdb table, and some are missing; sequencing was by immunoSEQ multiplex PCR. The table lists 35,000 to 55,000 clones, nearly 90% of them singletons. This TCR was recovered from a man aged 50 to 59 with active COVID-19. The sample taken for sequencing was peripheral blood.

CDR3 protein: CASSPVAAGQGAGEQYF. In DNA form, the CDR3 reads TGTGCCAGCTCACCAGTTGCGGCAGGACAGGGGGCTGGCGAGCAGTACTTC. The chain uses TRBV18 and TRBJ2-7; 11 positions match TRBD1. In germline, CDR1 is KGHSH, CDR2 LQKENI. Trimming removed 2 bases from V and 6 bases from J; junction bases left unmatched: 12. The CDR3 spans 17 residues. The full variable domain, completed using reference TRBV18 and TRBJ2-7, is NAGVMQNPRHLVRRRGQEARLRCSPMKGHSHVYWYRQLPEEGLKFMVYLQKENIIDESGMPKERFSAEFPKEGPSILRIQQVVRGDSAAYFCASSPVAAGQGAGEQYFGPGTRLTVT.